The 25 T cell receptor beta chains presented below share a single source sample, sequenced in a study of cytomegalovirus exposure and HLA in healthy donors. The PCR was carried out with 60 Vbeta primers and 13 Jbeta primers. TCRdb keeps only in-frame clones here, not all; method: immunoSEQ multiplex PCR. The sample has around 130,000 clones, approximately 75% seen once; the top ten hold 5% to 7%. The sequencing sample was made of PBMCs. These TCRs come from a woman in her thirties or forties in good health and CMV-seropositive.

The chain carries TRBV7-8 and TRBJ2-3, with 10 positions matching TRBD1. Per the germline V gene, CDR1 is SGHVS and CDR2 is FQNEAQ. V lost 5 bases and J lost 2; bases outside the gene matches: 13. The CDR3 loop spans 18 amino acids. The CDR3 sequence is CASSLDSGTGAITDTQYF. CDR3 in DNA: TGTGCCAGCAGCCTCGACTCCGGGACAGGGGCGATCACAGATACGCAGTATTTT.

This clone was seen a handful of times. This chain uses TRBV5-4 with TRBJ2-1; 7 bases are shared with TRBD1. The trim removed 2 bases at V and 8 bases at J, leaving 10 bases unmatched. Per germline, CDR1 SGHNT and CDR2 YYREEE (reference sequence). The CDR3 spans 15 residues. The DNA for the CDR3 is TGTGCCAGCAGCTTAACAGGGGCTCCTTACGATGAGCAGTTCTTC. This codes for CASSLTGAPYDEQFF.

This clone was detected only a few times. V gene TRBV2 combines with J gene TRBJ1-1; D unclear. The CDR3 is made up of 12 amino acids. From germline, CDR1 is SNHLY and CDR2 FYNNEI. V lost 10 bases and J lost 1, with 10 bases in between. CDR3 region: CATARGNTEAFF. The CDR3 DNA is TGTGCCACTGCCCGGGGGAACACTGAAGCTTTCTTT. Filled out from reference TRBV2 and TRBJ1-1, the complete variable domain reads EPEVTQTPSHQVTQMGQEVILRCVPISNHLYFYWYRQILGQKVEFLVSFYNNEISEKSEIFDDQFSVERPDGSNFTLKIRSTKLEDSAMYFCATARGNTEAFFGQGTRLTVV.

This chain links TRBV10-1 with TRBJ2-1, with 10 nucleotides matching TRBD1. Germline values: CDR1 WNHNN, CDR2 SYGVQD (reference sequence). This CDR3 has 14 amino acids. V gave up 4 bases and J gave up 6 bases; unmatched junction bases: 3. CDR3 nucleotide sequence: TGCGCCAGCAGTGCCGGGACAGGGGTCAATGAGCAGTTCTTC. Encoded protein: CASSAGTGVNEQFF.

The chain carries TRBV5-6 and TRBJ2-1, with 10 bases that match TRBD2. The germline CDR1 and CDR2 sequences are SGHDT and YYEEEE. V gave up 6 bases and J gave up 4 bases; unmatched junction bases: 10. CDR3 length: 16 amino acids. The CDR3 nucleotides read TGTGCCAGCAACCGAAGCGGGAGGGCCCGTTACAATGAGCAGTTCTTC. Amino acids: CASNRSGRARYNEQFF.

For the CDR3, the DNA is TGTGCCAGCAGTGAAGCGGGAGTACCTAACTATGGCTACACCTTC. It yields the protein CASSEAGVPNYGYTF. The chain uses TRBV2 and TRBJ1-2; no clear D. V was shortened by 0 bases and J by 0 bases, with 8 bases between the two germline ends. This CDR3 comprises 15 residues. Looked up from germline, CDR1 is SNHLY and CDR2 is FYNNEI.

This clone was seen once. At one of its ends the junction is not consistent with the germline gene, which may arise from a read error. V gene TRBV7-7 combines with J gene TRBJ2-5; 9 positions agree with TRBD1. The germline V gene encodes CDR1 SSHAT and CDR2 FNYEAQ (reference sequence). CDR3 size: 13 residues. The CDR3, as DNA: TGTGCTAGCAGCAGGGACAGGGAAGAGACCCAGTACTTC. Translating gives CASSRDREETQYF.

V and J are TRBV11-2 and TRBJ1-2; 8 nucleotides align to TRBD1. CDR3 size: 13 residues. The V gene's germline CDR1 is SGHAT and CDR2 FQNNGV. Germline trimming cut 4 bases from V and 7 bases from J; bases unmatched to any gene: 5. The CDR3 reads CASSSQGARGYTF. The CDR3 nucleotides read TGTGCCAGCAGCTCGCAGGGGGCGCGTGGCTACACCTTC.

This chain links TRBV7-8 with TRBJ2-7; D unresolved. The CDR3 covers 13 residues. The V end lost 1 base, the J end lost 7 bases, and 11 bases lay between the germline ends. Per the germline V gene, CDR1 is SGHVS and CDR2 is FQNEAQ. This CDR3 reads CASSLGPSSEQYF. CDR3 bases: TGTGCCAGCAGCTTAGGTCCGTCTAGTGAGCAGTACTTC.

The chain couples TRBV11-2 to TRBJ2-7, with TRBD1 identical over 9 bases. From germline, CDR1 is SGHAT and CDR2 FQNNGV. Unmatched junction bases numbered 7, after V lost 1 base and J lost 3 bases. The CDR3 runs to 16 residues. Here the CDR3 DNA reads TGTGCCAGCAGCTTAGGGGGACAGGGTATAATCTACGAGCAGTACTTC. Translation gives CASSLGGQGIIYEQYF.

The V gene is TRBV6-1, the J gene TRBJ1-1; weak D call: TRBD1 (5 bases). The CDR3 is 14 amino acids. Per germline, CDR1 MNHNS and CDR2 SASEGT. V lost 5 bases to trimming and J lost 1 base, with 11 bases between them. The CDR3, as DNA: TGTGCCAGCAGTAGAGGACACTCGAACACTGAAGCTTTCTTT. Amino acids: CASSRGHSNTEAFF.

This chain joins TRBV15 and TRBJ1-1; perhaps TRBD1 as D (5 bases). This CDR3 has 12 amino acids. Between the trimmed V and J ends, which lost 4 bases and 7 bases, there was a span of 10 bases. From germline, CDR1 is LNHNV and CDR2 YYDKDF (reference sequence). CDR3 sequence: CATSMGLVEAFF. CDR3 nucleotide sequence: TGTGCCACCAGCATGGGGCTCGTTGAAGCTTTCTTT.

The chain has TRBV4-1 and TRBJ2-1; D possibly corresponds to TRBD2 (6 bases). V shed 1 base and J shed 9 bases, with 19 bases lying between them. Germline V lookup: CDR1 MGHRA, CDR2 YSYEKL. The length of the CDR3 is 16 residues. This CDR3 is CASSQVMVAVSGEQFF. The CDR3, as DNA: TGCGCCAGCAGCCAAGTCATGGTAGCGGTCTCTGGTGAGCAGTTCTTC.

This clone was recorded once. The J gene is TRBJ2-7, the V gene TRBV11-2, with D possibly matching TRBD1 (6 bases). The CDR3 totals 11 residues. V lost 3 bases, J lost 7 bases, and 7 bases lay in between. From germline, CDR1 is SGHAT and CDR2 FQNNGV. CDR3: CASSFTGEQYF. Written as DNA, the CDR3 is TGTGCCAGCAGCTTCACAGGGGAGCAGTACTTC.

This clone was recorded a few times. The chain joins TRBV19 to TRBJ2-7; a possible D gene is TRBD1 (5 bases). V gave up 6 bases and J gave up 0 bases, with 12 bases separating them. This CDR3 comprises 14 residues. Germline V CDR1 and CDR2: LNHDA, SQIVND (reference sequence). This CDR3 reads CASRDGHGSYEQYF. Here the CDR3 DNA reads TGTGCCAGTAGGGACGGACACGGCTCCTACGAGCAGTACTTC.

The chain couples TRBV4-2 to TRBJ2-2; 13 bases match TRBD2. This CDR3 spans 17 amino acids. Germline V gene data show CDR1 as LGHNA and CDR2 as YNFKEQ. Trimming at V came to 3 bases and at J to 6 bases, leaving 7 bases not matched to a gene. CDR3: CASSHGPGLAGSGELFF. As DNA, the CDR3 is TGTGCCAGCAGCCATGGACCGGGACTAGCGGGATCCGGGGAGCTGTTTTTT.

The rearrangement joins TRBV25-1 to TRBJ2-3, with 13 bases that match TRBD2. The germline gives CDR1 MGHDK, CDR2 SYGVNS. J lost 4 bases, V lost 8 bases, and 6 bases had no gene match. CDR3 length: 15 residues. This chain's CDR3 is CASSRLAGGPDTQYF. CDR3 DNA: TGTGCCAGCTCCAGACTAGCGGGAGGTCCAGATACGCAGTATTTT.

This chain joins TRBV5-8 and TRBJ1-1, with 10 bases matching TRBD1. The V and J ends lost 3 bases and 5 bases, in that order; junction bases with no gene match: 7. Looked up from germline, CDR1 is SGHTS and CDR2 is YDEGEE. This CDR3 spans 15 amino acids. Here the CDR3 reads CASSSGDRGITEAFF. In DNA form, the CDR3 reads TGTGCCAGCAGCTCCGGGGACAGGGGAATTACTGAAGCTTTCTTT.

The chain uses TRBV19 and TRBJ1-4; D is undetermined. The CDR3 extends over 12 amino acids. The V gene's germline CDR1 is LNHDA and CDR2 SQIVND (reference sequence). V lost 8 bases and J 8 bases, leaving 12 bases between the germline ends. For the CDR3, the DNA is TGTGCCAGTGGCAGGTTTGGCGAAAAACTGTTTTTT. This sequence encodes CASGRFGEKLFF. The complete variable domain, with remaining parts taken from reference TRBV19 and TRBJ1-4, reads DGGITQSPKYLFRKEGQNVTLSCEQNLNHDAMYWYRQDPGQGLRLIYYSQIVNDFQKGDIAEGYSVSREKKESFPLTVTSAQKNPTAFYLCASGRFGEKLFFGSGTQLSVL.

This clone has just one count. The chain is built from TRBV5-1 and TRBJ2-1; D perhaps matches TRBD2 (5 bases). CDR1 and CDR2 (germline): SGHRS, YFSETQ. CDR3 length: 14 residues. Trimming removed 7 bases from V and 7 bases from J, with 18 bases in between. The CDR3 DNA is TGCGCCAGCGGCCCTGATACCGGCGGGAATGAGCAGTTCTTC. It is translated as CASGPDTGGNEQFF. The full variable domain, rest sourced from reference TRBV5-1 and TRBJ2-1, is KAGVTQTPRYLIKTRGQQVTLSCSPISGHRSVSWYQQTPGQGLQFLFEYFSETQRNKGNFPGRFSGRQFSNSRSEMNVSTLELGDSALYLCASGPDTGGNEQFFGPGTRLTVL.

The chain carries TRBV7-3 and TRBJ2-1; D is perhaps TRBD2 (5 bases). CDR1 and CDR2 (germline): SGHTA, FQGTGA. Trimming left V 1 base short and J 7 bases short, with 5 bases between. The CDR3 spans 12 residues. The CDR3 spells CASSLRGNEQFF. DNA of the CDR3: TGTGCCAGCAGCTTAAGAGGGAATGAGCAGTTCTTC.

This chain links TRBV2 with TRBJ2-2; D possibly corresponds to TRBD2 (7 bases). Germline CDR1 and CDR2: SNHLY and FYNNEI. Trimming cost V 7 bases and J 7 bases, with 16 bases left between them. This CDR3 contains 14 residues. The CDR3, as DNA: TGTGCCAGCAACGGAGGGGGGGGATACGGGGAGCTGTTTTTT. Translating gives CASNGGGGYGELFF.

A note on this clone: The junction departs from the called germline gene at one end, perhaps through a read error. The rearrangement uses TRBV2 and TRBJ2-1; 8 bases agree with TRBD2. From germline, CDR1 is SNHLY and CDR2 FYNNEI. This CDR3 has 16 residues. CDR3 protein: CASREVRGGFNNEQFF. In nucleotides, the CDR3 is TGTGCCAGCAGAGAAGTCCGGGGGGGCTTTAACAATGAGCAGTTCTTC.

J is TRBJ2-2 and V is TRBV29-1; D possibly corresponds to TRBD2 (6 bases). This CDR3 is 14 amino acids long. The V gene lost 5 bases and the J gene lost 5 bases, with 15 bases spanning the gap. Looked up from germline, CDR1 is SQVTM and CDR2 is ANQGSEA. The CDR3 loop reads CSVHIRGGTGELFF. The CDR3 DNA reads TGCAGCGTTCACATCCGGGGAGGTACCGGGGAGCTGTTTTTT.

The chain couples TRBV11-2 to TRBJ1-1; 8 nucleotides match TRBD1. The CDR3 totals 12 residues. The ends lost 6 bases at V and 7 bases at J; junction bases unmatched: 4. Germline-derived CDR1 and CDR2 are SGHAT and FQNNGV. Written as DNA, the CDR3 is TGTGCCAGCAGTCATGGACAGGGTGAAGCTTTCTTT. Translating gives CASSHGQGEAFF. The whole variable domain, filled in from reference TRBV11-2 and TRBJ1-1, reads EAGVAQSPRYKIIEKRQSVAFWCNPISGHATLYWYQQILGQGPKLLIQFQNNGVVDDSQLPKDRFSAERLKGVDSTLKIQPAKLEDSAVYLCASSHGQGEAFFGQGTRLTVV.